This T cell receptor beta chain was recorded in a study of glioma-infiltrating T cells. Broader study findings: Above-expected tissue-blood divergence occurred in all gliomas, most in low-grade ones. Only very few CDR3 sequences appeared in both tissue and blood.

Using RNA template, CDR3s of TCR alpha and beta were amplified with iRepertoire arm-PCR. Each CDR3 protein is one row after TCRdb ran MiXCR on the multiplex PCR reads. The sample records about 130,000 distinct CDR3 sequences, around 23% being singletons. This clonotype was seen once. Its target is not known. The junction differs from germline at one of its ends, possibly a read error. The CDR3 sequence is 13 residues long. Germline-derived CDR1 and CDR2 are WSHSY and SAAADI. Sequenced: glioma tissue, nonneoplastic brain tissue, or PBMCs (not recorded which). This rearrangement joins TRBV10-2 to TRBJ2-2; D remains ambiguous. The TCR originated in a human donor with low-grade glioma or glioblastoma, undergoing nonglioma brain surgery, or in good health (not recorded which). CDR3 sequence reads: CATSEAARGELFF. In DNA, the CDR3 is TGTGCCACCAGTGAGGCCGCACGCGGGGAGCTGTTTTTT.